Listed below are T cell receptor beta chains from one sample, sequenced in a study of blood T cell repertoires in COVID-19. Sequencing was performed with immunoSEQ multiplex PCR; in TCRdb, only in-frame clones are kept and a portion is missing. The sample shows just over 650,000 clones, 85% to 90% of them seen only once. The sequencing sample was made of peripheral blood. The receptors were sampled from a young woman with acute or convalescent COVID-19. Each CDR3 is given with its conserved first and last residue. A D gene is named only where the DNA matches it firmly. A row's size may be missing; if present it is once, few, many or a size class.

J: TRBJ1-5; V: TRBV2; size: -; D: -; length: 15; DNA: TGTGCCAGCAGTATAGACAGAAATAGCAATCAGCCCCAGCATTTT; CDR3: CASSIDRNSNQPQHF
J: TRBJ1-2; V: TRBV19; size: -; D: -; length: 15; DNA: TGTGCCAGTAGTATAAAAAACCCCAGTGTCTATGGCTACACCTTC; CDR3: CASSIKNPSVYGYTF
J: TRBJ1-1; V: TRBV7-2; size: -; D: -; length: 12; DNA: TGTGCCAGCAGCAACAGAGAGACTGAAGCTTTCTTT; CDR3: CASSNRETEAFF
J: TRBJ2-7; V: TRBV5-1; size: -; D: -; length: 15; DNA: TGCGCCAGCAGAGTTCTGGAGGTGGATTTCAACGAGCAGTACTTC; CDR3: CASRVLEVDFNEQYF
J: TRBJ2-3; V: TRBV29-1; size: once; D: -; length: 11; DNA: TGCAGCGTTGTCCACGGAGATACGCAGTATTTT; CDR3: CSVVHGDTQYF
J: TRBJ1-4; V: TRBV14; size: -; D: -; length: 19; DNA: TGTGCCAGCAGCCAAGGAGGGGGAAGGGACAAATCAACTAATGAAAAACTGTTTTTT; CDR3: CASSQGGGRDKSTNEKLFF
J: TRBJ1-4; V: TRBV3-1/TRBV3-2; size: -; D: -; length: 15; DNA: TGTGCCAGCAGCCAAGTGGGCCCGAGTAATGAAAAACTGTTTTTT; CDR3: CASSQVGPSNEKLFF
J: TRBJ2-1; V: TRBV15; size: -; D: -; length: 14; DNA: TGTGCCATCAGCAGAGATGTGGGGGGTAATGAGCAGTTCTTC; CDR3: CAISRDVGGNEQFF
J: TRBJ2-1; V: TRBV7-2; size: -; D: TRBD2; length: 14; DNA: TGTGCCAGCAGCTCGAGCGGGGGGTACAATGAGCAGTTCTTC; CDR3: CASSSSGGYNEQFF
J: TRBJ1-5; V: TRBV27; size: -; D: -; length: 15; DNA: TGTGCCAGCAGTTCCCACAGGGCGCGGGATCAGCCCCAGCATTTT; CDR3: CASSSHRARDQPQHF
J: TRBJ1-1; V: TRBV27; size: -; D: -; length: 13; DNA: TGTGCCAGCAGTGACTACATGAACACTGAAGCTTTCTTT; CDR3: CASSDYMNTEAFF
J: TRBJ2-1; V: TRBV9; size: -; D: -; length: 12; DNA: TGTGCCAGCAGCCCGGGGTTCGATGAGCAGTTCTTC; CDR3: CASSPGFDEQFF
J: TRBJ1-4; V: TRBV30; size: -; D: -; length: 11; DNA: TGTGCCTGGAGTGTCCAGGAAAAACTGTTTTTT; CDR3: CAWSVQEKLFF
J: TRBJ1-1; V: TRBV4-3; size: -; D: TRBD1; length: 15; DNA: TGCGCCAGCAGCCGCGAAGGGGGCGTTAACACTGAAGCTTTCTTT; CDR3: CASSREGGVNTEAFF
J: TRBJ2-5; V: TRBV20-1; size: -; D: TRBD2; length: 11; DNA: TGCAGTAGAGGGACGGGAGGGACCCAGTACTTC; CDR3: CSRGTGGTQYF
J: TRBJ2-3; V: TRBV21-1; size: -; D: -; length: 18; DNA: TGTGCCAGCAGCAACGACACACCAAGCGGGGGCGGCACAGATACGCAGTATTTT; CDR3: CASSNDTPSGGGTDTQYF
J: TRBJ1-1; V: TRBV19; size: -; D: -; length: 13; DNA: TGTGCCAGTAGTATAAGCCTGTTCGCTGAAGCTTTCTTT; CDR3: CASSISLFAEAFF
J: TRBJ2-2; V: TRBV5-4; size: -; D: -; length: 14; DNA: TGTGCCAGCAGCCTTGCAGGGAAGGGCGGGGAGCTGTTTTTT; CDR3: CASSLAGKGGELFF
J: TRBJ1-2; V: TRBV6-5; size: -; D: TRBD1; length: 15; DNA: TGTGCCAGCAGTTACTCGGGACAGTTACTATGGAGCTACACCTTC; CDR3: CASSYSGQLLWSYTF
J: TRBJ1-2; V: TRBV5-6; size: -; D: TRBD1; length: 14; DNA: TGTGCCAGCAGCGTGGACAGGGGGGACTATGGCTACACCTTC; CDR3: CASSVDRGDYGYTF
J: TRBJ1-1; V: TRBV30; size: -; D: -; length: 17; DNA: TGTGCCTGGAGCTGGGGGGGACGCGGAATCATGAACACTGAAGCTTTCTTT; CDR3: CAWSWGGRGIMNTEAFF
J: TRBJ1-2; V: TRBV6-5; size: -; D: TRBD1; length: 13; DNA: TGTGCCAGCAGTCAACAGGGGGCTGGTGGCTACACCTTC; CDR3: CASSQQGAGGYTF
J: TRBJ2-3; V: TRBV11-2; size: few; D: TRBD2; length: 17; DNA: TGTGCCAGCAGCTTAGATTGGTGGGGGGGTAGCACAGATACGCAGTATTTT; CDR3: CASSLDWWGGSTDTQYF
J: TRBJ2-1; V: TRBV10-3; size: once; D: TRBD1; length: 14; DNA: TGTGCCATCAGCCAACAGGGGGCGGGAAATGAGCAGTTCTTC; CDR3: CAISQQGAGNEQFF
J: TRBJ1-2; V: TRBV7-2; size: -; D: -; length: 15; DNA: TGTGCCAGCAGCTTAGAACCGGTACTGAACTATGGCTACACCTTC; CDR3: CASSLEPVLNYGYTF
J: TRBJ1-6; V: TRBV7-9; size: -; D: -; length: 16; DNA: TGTGCCAGCAGCCCCGGTTTGGCAGGTCCCAATTCACCCCTCCACTTT; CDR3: CASSPGLAGPNSPLHF
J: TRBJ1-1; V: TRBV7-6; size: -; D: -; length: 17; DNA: TGTGCCAGCAGCTTATTGCAATCGGGATCGTTCAACAAAGAAGCTTTCTTT; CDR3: CASSLLQSGSFNKEAFF
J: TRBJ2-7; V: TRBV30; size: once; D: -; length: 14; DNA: TGTGCCTGGAGTGGCCTGGGGGGCTCCTACGAGCAGTACTTC; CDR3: CAWSGLGGSYEQYF
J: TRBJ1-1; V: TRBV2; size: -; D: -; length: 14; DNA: TGTGCCAGCACCTGGACAGATTGGAACACTGAAGCTTTCTTT; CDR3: CASTWTDWNTEAFF
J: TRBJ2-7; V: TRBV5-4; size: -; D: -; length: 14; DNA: TGTGCCAGCAGCTCCCGGACAGGGAGGGACGAGCAGTACTTC; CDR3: CASSSRTGRDEQYF
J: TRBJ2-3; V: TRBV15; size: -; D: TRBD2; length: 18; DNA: TGTGCCACTAGCAGAGAAGGTCCAGGGCGGGGGGGCTCAGATACGCAGTATTTT; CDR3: CATSREGPGRGGSDTQYF
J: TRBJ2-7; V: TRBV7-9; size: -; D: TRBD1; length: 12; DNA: TGTGCCAGCAGCTTAACAGGGGACGAGCAGTACTTC; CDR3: CASSLTGDEQYF
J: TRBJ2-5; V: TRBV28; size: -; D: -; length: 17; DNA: TGTGCCAGCAGCCCCAACGAACAGGGATGGGGCCAAGAGACCCAGTACTTC; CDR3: CASSPNEQGWGQETQYF
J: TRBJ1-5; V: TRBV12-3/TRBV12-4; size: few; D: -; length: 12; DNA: TGTGCCAGCAGTTCGAGGGATCAGCCCCAGCATTTT; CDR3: CASSSRDQPQHF
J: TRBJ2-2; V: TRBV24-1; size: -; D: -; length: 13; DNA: TGTGCCACCAGTCCTTTCGCAGGCGGGGAGCTGTTTTTT; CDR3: CATSPFAGGELFF
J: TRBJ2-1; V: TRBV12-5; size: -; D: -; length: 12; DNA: TGTGCTAGTGGTTTGGGAGGAGGCGAGCAGTTCTTC; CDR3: CASGLGGGEQFF
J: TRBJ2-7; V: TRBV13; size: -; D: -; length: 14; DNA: TGTGCCAGCAGCAACGCTGAGGGACAATACGAGCAGTACTTC; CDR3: CASSNAEGQYEQYF
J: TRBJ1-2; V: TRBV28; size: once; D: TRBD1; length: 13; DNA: TGTGCCAGCAGTACTACAGGGGGCTATGGCTACACCTTC; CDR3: CASSTTGGYGYTF
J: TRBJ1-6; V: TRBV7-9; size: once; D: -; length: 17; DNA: TGTGCCAGCAGCTTAACCAAAGGCTTCAGGGCGGAATCACCCCTCCACTTT; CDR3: CASSLTKGFRAESPLHF
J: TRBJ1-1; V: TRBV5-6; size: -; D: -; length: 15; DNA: TGTGCCAGCAGCTTCATCTCCAGGGGGAACACTGAAGCTTTCTTT; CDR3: CASSFISRGNTEAFF
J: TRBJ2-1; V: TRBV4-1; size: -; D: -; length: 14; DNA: TGCGCCAGCTTACAGGGGGAGGGATACAATGAGCAGTTCTTC; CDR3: CASLQGEGYNEQFF
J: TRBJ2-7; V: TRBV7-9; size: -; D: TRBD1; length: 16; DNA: TGTGCCAGCAGCCGGGCCGGGGACAGCAGCTCCTACGAGCAGTACTTC; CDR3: CASSRAGDSSSYEQYF
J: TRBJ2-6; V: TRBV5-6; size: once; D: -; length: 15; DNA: TGTGCCAGCAGCCTCGGTGGTTCTGGGGCCAACGTCCTGACTTTC; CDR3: CASSLGGSGANVLTF
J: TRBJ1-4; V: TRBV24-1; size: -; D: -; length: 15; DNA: TGTGCCACCAGTGATTTGACCAGGTTATTCTTTAAGCTGTTTTTT; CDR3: CATSDLTRLFFKLFF
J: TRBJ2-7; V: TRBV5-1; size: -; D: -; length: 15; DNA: TGCGCCAGCAGCGAGAGACAGGGAGGTCTGGGCGAGCAGTACTTC; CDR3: CASSERQGGLGEQYF
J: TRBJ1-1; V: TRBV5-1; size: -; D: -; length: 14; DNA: TGCGCCAGCAGCTTGTACGGGGTTGGCACTGAAGCTTTCTTT; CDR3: CASSLYGVGTEAFF
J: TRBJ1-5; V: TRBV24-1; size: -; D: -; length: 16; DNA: TGTGCCACCAGTGACTCACACAAGGGGCCCAATCAGCCCCAGCATTTT; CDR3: CATSDSHKGPNQPQHF
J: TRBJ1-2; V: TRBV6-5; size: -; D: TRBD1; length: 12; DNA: TGTGCCAGCAGACGACAGGGGAGCGGCTACACCTTC; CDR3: CASRRQGSGYTF
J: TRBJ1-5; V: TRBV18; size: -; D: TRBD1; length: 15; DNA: TGTGCCAGCTCACCAGGGGATGGGACAGGGGAGCCCCAGCATTTT; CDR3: CASSPGDGTGEPQHF
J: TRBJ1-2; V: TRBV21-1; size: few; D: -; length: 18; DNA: TGTGCCAGCAGCAAAACCCGGAGGGGACAGTCCCTTTGGGATGGCTACACCTTC; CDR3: CASSKTRRGQSLWDGYTF
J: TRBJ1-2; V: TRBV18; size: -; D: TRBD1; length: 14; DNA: TGTGCCAGCTCAGACAGGGGGAACTCCGATGGCTACACCTTC; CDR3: CASSDRGNSDGYTF
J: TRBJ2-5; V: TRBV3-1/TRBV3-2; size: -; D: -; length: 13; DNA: TGTGCCAGCAGCCAAGGAGGAAGACCAAGCCTATACTTC; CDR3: CASSQGGRPSLYF
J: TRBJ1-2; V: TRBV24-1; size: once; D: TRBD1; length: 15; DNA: TGTGCCACCAGTGATCCCCGGGACAGCCCTTGGGGCTACACCTTC; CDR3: CATSDPRDSPWGYTF
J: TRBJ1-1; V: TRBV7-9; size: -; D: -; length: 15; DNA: TGTGCCAGCAGCTTAGAGGGGCTGGGGTTAACTGAAGCTTTCTTT; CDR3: CASSLEGLGLTEAFF
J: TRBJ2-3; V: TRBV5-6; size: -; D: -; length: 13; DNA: TGTGCCAGCAGCCTTCCAAGCGGGGATACGCAGTATTTT; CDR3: CASSLPSGDTQYF
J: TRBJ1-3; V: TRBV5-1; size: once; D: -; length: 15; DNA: TGCGCCAGCAGCTTTGACAGATCCTCTGGAAACACCATATATTTT; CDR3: CASSFDRSSGNTIYF
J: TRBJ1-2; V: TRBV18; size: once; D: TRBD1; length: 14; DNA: TGTGCCAGCTCTAACGACAGGGCGTTACTTGGCTACACCTTC; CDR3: CASSNDRALLGYTF
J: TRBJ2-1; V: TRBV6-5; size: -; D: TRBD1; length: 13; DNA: TGTGCCAGCGCGGGACAGGGGGCAAATGAGCAGTTCTTC; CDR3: CASAGQGANEQFF